Listed below are T cell receptor beta chains from one sample, sequenced in a study of CD8 T cells in ankylosing spondylitis. Using its own MiXCR run on the 5' RACE reads, TCRdb lists one record per CDR3 protein. The sample contains 250,000 to 400,000 distinct CDR3 sequences, around 10% of which appear only once. Sequenced material: blood, either unsorted or a sorted T cell fraction (not recorded which). These receptors were taken from a female donor with ankylosing spondylitis or in good health (not recorded which). CDR3s include the opening cysteine and the closing phenylalanine or tryptophan. Each record gives: V gene, D gene, J gene, clone size, CDR3 protein, CDR3 DNA. The D gene is left open where the match is weak. A clone size is listed for some rows: how often the clone was seen (once, few, many), or a class if it is expanded.

>TRBV4-1|-|TRBJ2-5|-
CASSRMVGETQYF
TGCGCCAGCAGCCGAATGGTGGGGGAGACCCAGTACTTC
>TRBV6-1|-|TRBJ2-5|-
CASSEAPETQYF
TGTGCCAGCAGTGAAGCCCCAGAGACCCAGTACTTC
>TRBV3-1|TRBD2|TRBJ2-3|-
CASSQVLAGVSADTQYF
TGTGCCAGCAGCCAAGTTTTGGCGGGAGTTTCGGCAGATACGCAGTATTTT
>TRBV5-1|-|TRBJ1-1|-
CASSLAPASTEAFF
TGCGCCAGCAGCTTGGCCCCGGCAAGCACTGAAGCTTTCTTT
>TRBV5-1|TRBD1|TRBJ2-7|-
CANSPMGQGVYEQYF
TGCGCCAACAGCCCGATGGGACAGGGAGTCTACGAGCAGTACTTC
>TRBV11-2|TRBD2|TRBJ2-5|many
CASSLDLVASGRRETQYF
TGTGCCAGCAGCTTAGATCTCGTTGCTAGCGGGAGGAGGGAGACCCAGTACTTC
>TRBV28|-|TRBJ2-1|many
CASSSHSVF
TGTGCCAGCAGTTCCCATTCAGTCTTC
>TRBV11-2|-|TRBJ2-1|many
CASSLGLHTTYNEQFF
TGTGCCAGCAGCTTGGGCCTTCACACCACCTACAATGAGCAGTTCTTC
>TRBV7-2|TRBD2|TRBJ2-5|few
CASRRGLALYQETQYF
TGTGCCAGCAGAAGGGGACTAGCGTTGTACCAAGAGACCCAGTACTTC
>TRBV20-1|-|TRBJ2-1|many
CSAIREQLYNEQFF
TGCAGTGCTATCCGGGAGCAGCTTTACAATGAGCAGTTCTTC
>TRBV5-5|TRBD1|TRBJ1-4|few
CASSRQGVEEKLFF
TGTGCCAGCAGCCGACAGGGTGTGGAGGAAAAACTGTTTTTT
>TRBV6-1|-|TRBJ1-5|many
CASSGEPGQPQHF
TGTGCCAGCAGTGGCGAGCCCGGTCAGCCCCAGCATTTT
>TRBV10-1|TRBD2|TRBJ2-1|many
CASSESVLAGGYNEQFF
TGCGCCAGCAGTGAGTCTGTCCTAGCGGGGGGTTACAATGAGCAGTTCTTC
>TRBV4-1|-|TRBJ2-1|many
CASSQDPPTSYNEQFF
TGCGCCAGCAGCCAAGATCCCCCGACCTCCTACAATGAGCAGTTCTTC
>TRBV29-1|-|TRBJ2-7|many
CSVDGGPKGNYEQYF
TGCAGCGTTGATGGAGGACCGAAAGGTAACTACGAGCAGTACTTC
>TRBV6-5|TRBD1|TRBJ1-5|many
CASSSRPGTASNQPQHF
TGTGCCAGCAGTTCCCGACCCGGGACAGCTAGCAATCAGCCCCAGCATTTT
>TRBV6-2/TRBV6-3|-|TRBJ2-1|many
CASSWVGGQFF
TGTGCCAGCAGTTGGGTGGGAGGGCAGTTCTTC
>TRBV6-5|TRBD2|TRBJ2-3|-
CASSYSRTSGIEADTQYF
TGTGCCAGCAGTTACTCCCGGACTAGCGGGATTGAGGCAGATACGCAGTATTTT
>TRBV18|-|TRBJ1-1|-
CASSLQTLEAFF
TGTGCCAGCTCACTACAAACACTTGAAGCTTTCTTT
>TRBV5-1|TRBD1|TRBJ1-1|few
CASSSRQQGAEAFF
TGCGCCAGCAGCTCCCGACAACAGGGGGCTGAAGCTTTCTTT
>TRBV6-1|-|TRBJ2-5|many
CASRRSGPSQETQYF
TGTGCCAGCAGAAGATCGGGACCGAGCCAAGAGACCCAGTACTTC
>TRBV5-1|-|TRBJ1-1|many
CASSFGPGNTEAFF
TGCGCCAGCAGCTTTGGACCCGGGAACACTGAAGCTTTCTTT
>TRBV20-1|TRBD1|TRBJ2-1|many
CSRPRDRNLHEQFF
TGCAGCCGCCCCCGGGACAGGAATCTCCATGAGCAGTTCTTC
>TRBV20-1|-|TRBJ2-7|few
CSARYYPVVNSYEQYF
TGCAGTGCTAGATATTACCCCGTAGTGAATTCCTACGAGCAGTACTTC
>TRBV11-2|-|TRBJ2-1|many
CASSLVGGGPFKSQFF
TGTGCCAGCAGCTTAGTTGGGGGGGGGCCGTTTAAATCCCAGTTCTTC
>TRBV7-9|-|TRBJ2-1|many
CASSRTGNSFWNEQFF
TGTGCCAGCAGCCGAACGGGTAACTCTTTTTGGAATGAGCAGTTCTTC
>TRBV12-3/TRBV12-4|-|TRBJ1-1|many
CASSYLWAGKGAEAFF
TGTGCCAGCAGTTACCTCTGGGCAGGGAAGGGCGCTGAAGCTTTCTTT